This is a list of T cell receptor beta chains from one sample in a study of regulatory T cells in long-lasting Graves disease. TCRdb processed the multiplex PCR reads anew with MiXCR; each CDR3 protein has one entry. The table has 680,000 or so distinct CDR3 sequences, approximately 15% seen once. The same sample was also studied in work on T cells in Graves' hyperthyroidism and ophthalmopathy.

The sequencing here drew on peripheral blood mononuclear cells (PBMCs), taken at new diagnosis, from a patient treated with antithyroid drugs. Source of these receptors: a woman aged 30 to 39 with Graves disease. Both conserved end residues are part of each CDR3. Each record gives: J gene, clone size, V gene, D gene, CDR3 DNA, CDR3 protein. A D gene is named only where the DNA matches it firmly. Expanded clones get a size class; other rows say once, few or many, or leave the size out.

>TRBJ2-1|NA|TRBV6-4|TRBD2
TGTGCCAGCAGTGACTCGACTAGCGGGAGCAATGAGCAGTTCTTC
CASSDSTSGSNEQFF
>TRBJ2-5|few|TRBV27|TRBD2
TGTGCCAGCAGTTTATCGCTAAGCGGGACCGACCTACGGGACCAGTACTTC
CASSLSLSGTDLRDQYF
>TRBJ2-1|NA|TRBV5-1|TRBD2
TGCGCCAGCAGCTCGGGTGTTGGGAGGGCCAGGGACTATGAGCAGTTCTTC
CASSSGVGRARDYEQFF
>TRBJ2-7|many|TRBV20-1|TRBD2
TGCAGTGCTAGGTCTTTGCGGGAGGTCCGCGCCTACGAGCAGTACTTC
CSARSLREVRAYEQYF
>TRBJ2-7|many|TRBV2|TRBD1
TGTGCCTGCGACAGGGGGAACGAGCAGTACTTC
CACDRGNEQYF
>TRBJ1-5|few|TRBV20-1|NA
TGCAGTGCTAGAGGACATATAGCTGATCAGCCCCAGCATTTT
CSARGHIADQPQHF
>TRBJ1-1|NA|TRBV7-2|NA
TGTGCCAGCAGCTTAGGGGCTACGGTGACCAACACTGAAGCTTTCTTT
CASSLGATVTNTEAFF
>TRBJ2-2|NA|TRBV5-5|TRBD2
TGTGCCAGCAGCCCGGGGGGGGCGTTCACCGGGGAGCTGTTTTTT
CASSPGGAFTGELFF
>TRBJ2-3|few|TRBV18|NA
TGTGCCAGCTCGACCTCCACTCTAACGGGTACGCAGTATTTT
CASSTSTLTGTQYF
>TRBJ2-5|NA|TRBV4-1|NA
TGCGCCAGCAGCGCCCTCGACAGGGTCGGAGGGGAGACCCAGTACTTC
CASSALDRVGGETQYF
>TRBJ1-2|NA|TRBV19|NA
TGTGCCAGTAGTACTGTACAGGGCCGCTATGGCTACACCTTC
CASSTVQGRYGYTF
>TRBJ1-2|NA|TRBV4-1|NA
TGCGCCAGCAGCAGGGACCTTGACTATGGCTACACCTTC
CASSRDLDYGYTF
>TRBJ2-7|many|TRBV7-2|TRBD2
TGTGCCAGCAGCTCGGCTCTAGCGGGAGGGAGCAGCGAGCAGTACTTC
CASSSALAGGSSEQYF
>TRBJ2-2|few|TRBV12-3/TRBV12-4|NA
TGTGCCAGCAGCCAATTACCTCGGACGGGGACCGGGGAGCTGTTTTTT
CASSQLPRTGTGELFF
>TRBJ2-7|few|TRBV20-1|TRBD1
TGCAGTGCTAGTAGACCGGACAGGGATTACGAGCAGTACTTC
CSASRPDRDYEQYF
>TRBJ2-7|NA|TRBV29-1|TRBD2
TGCAGCGTTTTAATCCAGCGGGAGGGAACCTACGAGCAGTACTTC
CSVLIQREGTYEQYF
>TRBJ2-1|NA|TRBV27|TRBD2
TGTGCCAGCAGCAGTGGGGGACTAGCGGGAGTAGAGCAGTTCTTC
CASSSGGLAGVEQFF
>TRBJ2-1|NA|TRBV5-1|NA
TGCGCCAGCAGCTTGGGGCTCCAGATCTCCTACAATGAGCAGTTCTTC
CASSLGLQISYNEQFF
>TRBJ2-7|NA|TRBV5-5|TRBD1
TGTGCCAGCAGCCCGGGGACAGGGGGCACTGGCGGGCCCACCTACGAGCAGTACTTC
CASSPGTGGTGGPTYEQYF
>TRBJ2-7|many|TRBV7-9|NA
TGTGCCAGCAGTTCTACAGGGAGACCCTACGAGCAGTACTTC
CASSSTGRPYEQYF
>TRBJ1-2|once|TRBV12-3/TRBV12-4|NA
TGTGCCAGCAGTTTAGTTCTGAGATATGGCTACACCTTC
CASSLVLRYGYTF
>TRBJ2-7|NA|TRBV10-3|TRBD2
TGTGCCATCAGTGGACCGGGACTAGCGGGAGGAGTTGACCACGAGCAGTACTTC
CAISGPGLAGGVDHEQYF
>TRBJ2-1|many|TRBV20-1|NA
TGCAGTGCCGCTCAACTAGGGAATGAGCAGTTCTTC
CSAAQLGNEQFF
>TRBJ2-7|few|TRBV20-1|NA
TGCAGTGCTATCCTAACAGAGCGGGGACAGGACTACGAGCAGTACTTC
CSAILTERGQDYEQYF
>TRBJ2-5|NA|TRBV6-5|NA
TGTGCCAGCAGTTTCACCAGGGTGGATCAAGAGACCCAGTACTTC
CASSFTRVDQETQYF
>TRBJ2-7|many|TRBV7-8|TRBD1
TGTGCCAGCAGCCCTTATGAGGGGGCCGGCTACGAGCAGTACTTC
CASSPYEGAGYEQYF
>TRBJ2-1|few|TRBV14|TRBD2
TGTGCCAGCAGCCAATGGGGCCTAGCGGGAGGCAATGAGCAGTTCTTC
CASSQWGLAGGNEQFF
>TRBJ2-3|many|TRBV29-1|TRBD1
TGCAGCGTTGAAAAGGGACAGGGTGAGGCAGATACGCAGTATTTT
CSVEKGQGEADTQYF
>TRBJ2-2|many|TRBV2|NA
TGTGCCAGCAGTGAAACCCAGCCCACCGGGGAGCTGTTTTTT
CASSETQPTGELFF
>TRBJ2-7|NA|TRBV25-1|NA
TGTGCCAGCAGTGTAACAGGGACTCGATCTTGGGAGCAGTACTTC
CASSVTGTRSWEQYF
>TRBJ1-1|many|TRBV7-8|NA
TGTGCCAGCAGACTGGGACGGACGAACACTGAAGCTTTCTTT
CASRLGRTNTEAFF
>TRBJ2-1|NA|TRBV27|TRBD2
TGTGCCAGCAGTTTATCCTGGGGACTAGCGGGAGTGGGCGAGCAGTTCTTC
CASSLSWGLAGVGEQFF
>TRBJ2-3|few|TRBV12-3/TRBV12-4|NA
TGTGCCAGCGGAAGGCTGAAACCAGATACGCAGTATTTT
CASGRLKPDTQYF
>TRBJ2-5|many|TRBV7-9|NA
TGTGCCAGCAGCTTAGTAGGGCCACGGCAGGGAGAGACCCAGTACTTC
CASSLVGPRQGETQYF
>TRBJ2-1|many|TRBV7-2|TRBD2
TGTGCCAGCAGCTTAGTTGGGCGGGAGGTCGGTAATGAGCAGTTCTTC
CASSLVGREVGNEQFF
>TRBJ2-7|few|TRBV5-1|TRBD2
TGCGCCAGCAGCATAGATGGACTAGCGGGAACCTACGAGCAGTACTTC
CASSIDGLAGTYEQYF
>TRBJ2-6|NA|TRBV5-1|NA
TGCGCCAGCAGCTTGGCCGGGACGGACAGCTCTGGGGCCAACGTCCTGACTTTC
CASSLAGTDSSGANVLTF
>TRBJ1-1|NA|TRBV30|TRBD1
TGTGCCTGGAGTCCCGGACAGGGACGAATCATGAACACTGAAGCTTTCTTT
CAWSPGQGRIMNTEAFF
>TRBJ2-3|many|TRBV28|NA
TGTGCCAGCGGACTACGGCGGGTGTACACAGATACGCAGTATTTT
CASGLRRVYTDTQYF
>TRBJ2-2|few|TRBV20-1|TRBD1
TGCAGTGCTCGAGGTACTGGACAGGGGGTCACCGGGGAGCTGTTTTTT
CSARGTGQGVTGELFF
>TRBJ1-1|few|TRBV5-5|NA
TGTGCCAGCAGCTTTAGATGGACAGACATCATGAACACTGAAGCTTTCTTT
CASSFRWTDIMNTEAFF
>TRBJ2-7|NA|TRBV28|NA
TGTGCCAGCAGTAAGGGGAGGTACGAGCAGTACTTC
CASSKGRYEQYF
>TRBJ1-5|many|TRBV12-3/TRBV12-4|NA
TGTGCCAGCAGTTTTCTTGTGTACAGGGCGAGTCAGCCCCAGCATTTT
CASSFLVYRASQPQHF
>TRBJ2-3|NA|TRBV5-1|NA
TGCGCCAGCAGCTTGAGTTGGTCAGATACGCAGTATTTT
CASSLSWSDTQYF
>TRBJ1-2|many|TRBV28|NA
TGTGCCAGCACCCACCCGGATAGAGGGGATGGCTACACCTTC
CASTHPDRGDGYTF
>TRBJ1-1|NA|TRBV2|NA
TGTGCCAGCAGTGGGTCGTTGAACACTGAAGCTTTCTTT
CASSGSLNTEAFF
>TRBJ1-1|many|TRBV29-1|TRBD1
TGCAGCGATCAGGGGGCCCTAAACGCTGAAGCTTTCTTT
CSDQGALNAEAFF
>TRBJ2-1|NA|TRBV27|NA
TGTGCCAGCAGTTTATCGAAACAGTACAATGAGCAGTTCTTC
CASSLSKQYNEQFF
>TRBJ2-7|NA|TRBV7-6|NA
TGTGCCAGCAGCCTAAGCCTGGGGGCGGCCTACGAGCAGTACTTC
CASSLSLGAAYEQYF
>TRBJ2-7|NA|TRBV19|NA
TGTGCCAGTGCGGACAGAGGAGAGCAGTACTTC
CASADRGEQYF
>TRBJ1-2|many|TRBV12-3/TRBV12-4|NA
TGTGCCAGCAGTGCTGACGTCTATGGCTACACCTTC
CASSADVYGYTF
>TRBJ1-2|few|TRBV11-3|NA
TGTGCCAGCAGCTTAGATGATCGGGTGACTAACTATGGCTACACCTTC
CASSLDDRVTNYGYTF
>TRBJ2-4|many|TRBV28|NA
TGTGCCAGCAGTTCGCCAGCAGGTGGGGCAATTCAGTACTTC
CASSSPAGGAIQYF
>TRBJ2-1|many|TRBV20-1|TRBD2
TGCAGTGCTGCCCTAGCGGGAGGGAACAATGAGCAGTTCTTC
CSAALAGGNNEQFF
>TRBJ2-1|few|TRBV3-1|TRBD2
TGTGCCAGCAGCCCTGCCAGACTAGCGGGAGAACCCAATGAGCAGTTCTTC
CASSPARLAGEPNEQFF